This TCR beta chain derives from a study of blood T cells in healthy people across ages. Study-level findings and limits: When one million T cells were used, diversity estimates were thought to be underestimates.

Concerning this clonotype itself: Its cognate antigen is unknown.

A sample-barcoded 5' primer and a J-beta primer mix were used in a second PCR of about 7 to 12 cycles. MiXCR, applied by TCRdb to the 5' RACE reads, yields one record per CDR3 protein. The sample lists over a million distinct CDR3 sequences, roughly 43% occurring once. The V gene lost 4 bases and the J gene lost 9 bases, with 12 bases spanning the gap. Germline V gene sequence: CDR1 SQVTM, CDR2 ANQGSEA. The CDR3 has 11 amino acids. Healthy Caucasians from Russia aged about 6 to 95 served as donors. The sample taken for sequencing was blood. This receptor was obtained from a young woman in good health. V usage is TRBV29-1 and J usage is TRBJ1-1, with no clear D. This CDR3 is CSVAGSTQAFF. For the CDR3, the DNA is TGCAGCGTTGCAGGATCAACGCAAGCTTTCTTT.